The subject of this entry is one T cell receptor (beta chain). The sample belongs to a study of blood T cell repertoires in COVID-19. Study information: Italy, Spain and the United States were the sources of the convalescent and acute COVID-19 samples. Sources were T cells, B-cell-depleted T cells, or PBMCs; the material itself was cDNA or gDNA.

Source study methods: Amplifying reference gene primers gave estimates of nucleated cell counts. Clones were read by immunoSEQ multiplex PCR, and TCRdb kept only the in-frame ones, dropping some. The V and J calls and clone size are taken from that table; D and trimming were inferred from the DNA. Of about 49,000 clones listed, over 80% are singletons. Germline CDR1 is DFQATT and CDR2 is SNEGSKA (reference sequence). The CDR3 covers 14 residues. With V trimmed by 3 bases and J by 6 bases, 5 bases remained unmatched. The specimen was peripheral blood. This chain uses TRBV20-1 with TRBJ2-1, with 10 bases identical to TRBD2. The receptor comes from a man aged 50-60 years with acute or convalescent COVID-19. CDR3 sequence (DNA): TGCAGTGCTAGTGGGAGCGGGAGGGCCAATGAGCAGTTCTTC. Amino acids: CSASGSGRANEQFF.